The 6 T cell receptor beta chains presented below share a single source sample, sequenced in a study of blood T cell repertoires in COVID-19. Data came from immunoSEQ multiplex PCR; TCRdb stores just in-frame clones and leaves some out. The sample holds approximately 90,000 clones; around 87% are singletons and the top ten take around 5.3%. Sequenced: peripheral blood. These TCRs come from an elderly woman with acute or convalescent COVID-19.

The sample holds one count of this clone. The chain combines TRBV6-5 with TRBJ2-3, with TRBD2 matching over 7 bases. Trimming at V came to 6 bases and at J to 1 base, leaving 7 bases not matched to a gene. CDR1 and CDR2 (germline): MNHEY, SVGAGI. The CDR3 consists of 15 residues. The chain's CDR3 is CASRAGRWGTDTQYF. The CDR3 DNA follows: TGTGCCAGCAGGGCCGGGAGGTGGGGCACAGATACGCAGTATTTT.

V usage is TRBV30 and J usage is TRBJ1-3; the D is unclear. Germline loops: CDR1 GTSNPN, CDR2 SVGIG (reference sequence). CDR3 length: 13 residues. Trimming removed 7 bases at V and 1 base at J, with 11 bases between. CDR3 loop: CASTPESGNTIYF. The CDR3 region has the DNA TGTGCCTCCACACCCGAATCTGGAAACACCATATATTTT.

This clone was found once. The CDR3 coding sequence is TGTGCCAGTAGTATAGTCCGGACCCCGAGGGTGGGCGAGCAGTACTTC. Translation gives CASSIVRTPRVGEQYF. The chain combines TRBV19 with TRBJ2-7; D might be TRBD2 (5 bases). There are 16 residues in the CDR3. Germline V gene sequence: CDR1 LNHDA, CDR2 SQIVND (reference sequence). V was cut by 1 base and J by 6 bases, with 19 bases left in between.

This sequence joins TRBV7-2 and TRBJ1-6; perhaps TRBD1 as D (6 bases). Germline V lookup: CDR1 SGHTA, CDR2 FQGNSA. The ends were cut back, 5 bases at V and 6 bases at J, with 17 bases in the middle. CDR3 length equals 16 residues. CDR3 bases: TGTGCCAGCAGCACGGGTCGGGGGGCGAGTAATTCACCCCTCCACTTT. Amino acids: CASSTGRGASNSPLHF.

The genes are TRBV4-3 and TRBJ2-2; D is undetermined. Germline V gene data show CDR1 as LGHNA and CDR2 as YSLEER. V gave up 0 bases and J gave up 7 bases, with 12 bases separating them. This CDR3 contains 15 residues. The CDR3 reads CASSQDSHPGGELFF. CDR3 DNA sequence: TGCGCCAGCAGCCAAGATTCCCATCCCGGCGGGGAGCTGTTTTTT.

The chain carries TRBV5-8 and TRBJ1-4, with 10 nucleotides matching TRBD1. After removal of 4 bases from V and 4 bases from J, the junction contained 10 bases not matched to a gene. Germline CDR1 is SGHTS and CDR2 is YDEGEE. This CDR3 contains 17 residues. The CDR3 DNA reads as TGTGCCAGCAGCCCCCGGGACAGGGGCCCCCTTAATGAAAAACTGTTTTTT. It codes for CASSPRDRGPLNEKLFF.